Listed here are 15 T cell receptor beta chains from one sample, sequenced in a study of response to subunit inactivated influenza vaccine. TCRdb re-analysed the RT-PCR reads in MiXCR, keeping a single row per CDR3 protein. The repertoire includes hundreds of thousands of distinct CDR3 sequences, 10% to 15% of them detected once, and about 10% sits in the top ten. The specimen comprised PBMCs from blood, sampled on the day of vaccination. The receptor source for this set is a man in his fifties or sixties who received an inactivated influenza vaccine.

This clonotype was counted between two and nine times. This chain connects TRBV2 to TRBJ2-3, with D tentatively TRBD2 (5 bases). The CDR3 extends over 16 amino acids. Per the germline V gene, CDR1 is SNHLY and CDR2 is FYNNEI. Trimming left V 2 bases short and J 2 bases short, with 14 bases between. The CDR3 DNA is TGTGCCAGCAGTGAAAAGAGTCGGGGTATCACAGATACGCAGTATTTT. It encodes CASSEKSRGITDTQYF.

The chain uses TRBV28 and TRBJ1-2, with TRBD1 matching 9 bases. Germline values: CDR1 MDHEN, CDR2 SYDVKM. The CDR3 sequence is 15 residues long. J gave up 10 bases and V 5 bases, and 14 bases lay outside the gene matches. The CDR3, as DNA: TGTGCCAGCAGTCCACCGGGACAGGGTATTAGTGCCTACACCTTC. It is translated as CASSPPGQGISAYTF.

This clonotype has a count of ten or more. This CDR3 reads CAISESGTSGRSSYEQYF. As DNA, the CDR3 is TGTGCCATCAGTGAGTCCGGGACTAGCGGAAGGAGCTCCTACGAGCAGTACTTC. The rearrangement joins TRBV10-3 to TRBJ2-7, with 11 positions matching TRBD2. CDR1 and CDR2 from the germline V gene are ENHRY and SYGVKD. J lost 0 bases, V lost 0 bases, and 7 bases had no gene match. This CDR3 region has 18 residues.

The CDR3 reads CASSQGTSGGAVGELFF. As DNA, the CDR3 is TGTGCCAGCAGCCAAGGGACTAGCGGGGGGGCCGTCGGGGAGCTGTTTTTT. V is TRBV3-1 and J is TRBJ2-2; 15 bases fit TRBD2. Per germline, CDR1 LGHDT and CDR2 YNNKEL (reference sequence). There are 17 residues in the CDR3. With V trimmed by 1 base and J by 7 bases, 4 bases remained unmatched.

The chain uses TRBV2 and TRBJ2-3, with no clear D. V was trimmed by 2 bases and J by 4 bases, leaving 10 bases between them. In germline, CDR1 is SNHLY, CDR2 FYNNEI. CDR3 length equals 14 residues. In nucleotides, the CDR3 is TGTGCCAGCAGTGAAACGATTATGGCAGATACGCAGTATTTT. This translates into CASSETIMADTQYF.

The DNA for the CDR3 is TGTGCCAGCAGCAGAACAGGAGTACCGACCGGGGAGCTGTTTTTT. Translation: CASSRTGVPTGELFF. The chain uses TRBV6-1 and TRBJ2-2; D perhaps matches TRBD1 (5 bases). Germline CDR1 MNHNS, CDR2 SASEGT. This CDR3 region has 15 residues. Trimming removed 6 bases at V and 5 bases at J, with 16 bases between.

The chain has TRBV20-1 and TRBJ2-3, with D perhaps TRBD1 (6 bases). Germline values: CDR1 DFQATT, CDR2 SNEGSKA (reference sequence). The V end was cut by 5 bases, the J end by 2 bases, with 17 bases between. The CDR3 is 15 amino acids. The CDR3 coding sequence is TGCAGTGCTGCTACAGGGTTAACACTCACAGATACGCAGTATTTT. Protein product: CSAATGLTLTDTQYF.

V usage is TRBV24-1 and J usage is TRBJ2-1; 13 positions agree with TRBD2. The CDR3 consists of 16 residues. J lost 6 bases, V lost 5 bases, and 6 bases had no gene match. Per germline, CDR1 KGHDR and CDR2 SFDVKD. In DNA, the CDR3 is TGTGCCACCAGTGCCGAACTAGCGGGAGGGGGCAATGAGCAGTTCTTC. Protein: CATSAELAGGGNEQFF.

This clonotype was seen ten or more times. The genes are TRBV7-6 and TRBJ2-7; TRBD2 agrees at 8 bases. From germline, CDR1 is SGHVS and CDR2 FNYEAQ. The CDR3 covers 13 residues. Losses at the gene ends were 4 bases for V and 4 bases for J; bases not matched to a gene: 3. CDR3 in amino acids: CASSWERGYEQYF. The CDR3 DNA reads as TGTGCCAGCAGCTGGGAGCGGGGGTACGAGCAGTACTTC.

CDR3 sequence reads: CSARDLIGVQGAIQPQHF. The CDR3 bases are TGCAGTGCTAGAGATTTGATCGGGGTACAGGGGGCGATCCAGCCCCAGCATTTT. This rearrangement joins TRBV20-1 to TRBJ1-5; 9 nucleotides line up with TRBD1. The CDR3 totals 18 residues. Trimming took 0 bases from V and 7 from J; bases not matched to a gene: 16. Germline lookup yields CDR1 DFQATT and CDR2 SNEGSKA (reference sequence).

The V call is TRBV28, the J call TRBJ2-5; TRBD2 might be the D (6 bases). This CDR3 has 12 residues. Trimming left V 10 bases short and J 4 bases short, with 13 bases between. Germline V gene lookup returns CDR1 MDHEN and CDR2 SYDVKM. The CDR3 reads CATMGGTETQYF. CDR3 DNA sequence: TGTGCCACCATGGGCGGGACAGAGACCCAGTACTTC.

Only a few counts were recorded for this clonotype. V usage is TRBV15 and J usage is TRBJ2-1, with D perhaps matching TRBD1 or TRBD2 (5 bases each). V was trimmed by 8 bases and J by 4 bases, leaving 15 bases between them. The germline V gene encodes CDR1 LNHNV and CDR2 YYDKDF (reference sequence). This CDR3 has 14 residues. The CDR3 here is CATERGEGYNEQFF. CDR3 DNA sequence: TGTGCCACCGAAAGGGGCGAGGGTTACAATGAGCAGTTCTTC. Filled out from reference TRBV15 and TRBJ2-1, the complete variable domain reads DAMVIQNPRYQVTQFGKPVTLSCSQTLNHNVMYWYQQKSSQAPKLLFHYYDKDFNNEADTPDNFQSRRPNTSFCFLDIRSPGLGDTAMYLCATERGEGYNEQFFGPGTRLTVL.

V and J are TRBV5-1 and TRBJ1-6, with 8 bases aligning to TRBD1. CDR1 and CDR2 from the germline V gene are SGHRS and YFSETQ. V shed 6 bases and J 1 base; nucleotides not matched to a gene: 6. The CDR3 loop spans 16 amino acids. CDR3 in amino acids: CASTLQGVSYNSPLHF. In DNA form, the CDR3 reads TGCGCCAGCACTTTACAGGGGGTATCCTATAATTCACCCCTCCACTTT.

This clonotype was observed a few times. The J gene is TRBJ2-2, the V gene TRBV15; 7 positions agree with TRBD1. This CDR3 is 16 amino acids long. With 5 bases clipped from V and 4 bases from J, the junction kept 10 bases outside the gene matches. CDR1 and CDR2 from the germline V gene are LNHNV and YYDKDF (reference sequence). The CDR3 DNA follows: TGTGCCACCAGCGCACCGTTCGGACAGGCCACCGGGGAGCTGTTTTTT. Translated: CATSAPFGQATGELFF.

This chain uses TRBV5-5 with TRBJ2-4; D is possibly TRBD2 (5 bases). The CDR3 covers 13 residues. Germline-derived CDR1 and CDR2 are SGHKS and YYEKEE (reference sequence). Trimming removed 3 bases at V and 3 bases at J, with 7 bases between. The CDR3 here is CASSSEVKNIQYF. CDR3 coding DNA: TGTGCCAGCAGCTCGGAGGTCAAAAACATTCAGTACTTC.